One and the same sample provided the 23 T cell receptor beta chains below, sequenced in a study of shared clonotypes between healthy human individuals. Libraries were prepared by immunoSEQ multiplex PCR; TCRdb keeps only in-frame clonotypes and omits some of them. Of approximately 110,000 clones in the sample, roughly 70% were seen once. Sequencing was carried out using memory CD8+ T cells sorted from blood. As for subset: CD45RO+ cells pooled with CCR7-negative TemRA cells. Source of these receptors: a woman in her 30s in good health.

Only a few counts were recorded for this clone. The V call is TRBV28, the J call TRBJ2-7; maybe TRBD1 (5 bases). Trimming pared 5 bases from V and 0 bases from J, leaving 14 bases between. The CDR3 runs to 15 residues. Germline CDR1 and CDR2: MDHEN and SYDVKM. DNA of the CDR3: TGTGCCAGCAGTCAAAGGACATCTAGCTCCTACGAGCAGTACTTC. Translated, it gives CASSQRTSSSYEQYF. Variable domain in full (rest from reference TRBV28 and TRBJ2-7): DVKVTQSSRYLVKRTGEKVFLECVQDMDHENMFWYRQDPGLGLRLIYFSYDVKMKEKGDIPEGYSVSREKKERFSLILESASTNQTSMYLCASSQRTSSSYEQYFGPGTRLTVT.

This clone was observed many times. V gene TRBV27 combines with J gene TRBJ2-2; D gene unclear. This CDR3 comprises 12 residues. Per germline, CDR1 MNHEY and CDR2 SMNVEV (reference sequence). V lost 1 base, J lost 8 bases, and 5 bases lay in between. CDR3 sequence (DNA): TGTGCCAGCAGTTTATATCGAGGGGAGCTGTTTTTT. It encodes CASSLYRGELFF.

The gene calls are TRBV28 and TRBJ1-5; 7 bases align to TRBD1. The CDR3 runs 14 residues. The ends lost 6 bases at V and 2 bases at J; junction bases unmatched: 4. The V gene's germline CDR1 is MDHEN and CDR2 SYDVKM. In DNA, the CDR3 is TGTGCCAGCAGACTAGGACAGGGCAATCAGCCCCAGCATTTT. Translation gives CASRLGQGNQPQHF.

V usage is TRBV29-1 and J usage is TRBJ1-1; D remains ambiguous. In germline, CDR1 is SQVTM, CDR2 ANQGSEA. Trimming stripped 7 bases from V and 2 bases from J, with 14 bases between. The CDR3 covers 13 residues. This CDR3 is CSALGLFNTEAFF. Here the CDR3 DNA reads TGCAGCGCTTTAGGGTTATTCAACACTGAAGCTTTCTTT.

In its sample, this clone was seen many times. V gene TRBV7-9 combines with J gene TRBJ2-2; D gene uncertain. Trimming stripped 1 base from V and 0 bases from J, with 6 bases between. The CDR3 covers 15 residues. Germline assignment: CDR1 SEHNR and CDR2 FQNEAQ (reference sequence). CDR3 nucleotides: TGTGCCAGCAGCTTAGAGGGATCGAACACCGGGGAGCTGTTTTTT. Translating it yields CASSLEGSNTGELFF. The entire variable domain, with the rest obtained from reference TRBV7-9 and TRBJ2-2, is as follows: DTGVSQNPRHKITKRGQNVTFRCDPISEHNRLYWYRQTLGQGPEFLTYFQNEAQLEKSRLLSDRFSAERPKGSFSTLEIQRTEQGDSAMYLCASSLEGSNTGELFFGEGSRLTVL.

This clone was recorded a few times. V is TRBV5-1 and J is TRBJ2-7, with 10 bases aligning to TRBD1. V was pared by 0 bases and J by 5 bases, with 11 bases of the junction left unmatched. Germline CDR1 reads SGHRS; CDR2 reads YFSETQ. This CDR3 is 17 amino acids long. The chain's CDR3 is CASSLDPGQGFFNEQYF. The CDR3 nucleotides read TGCGCCAGCAGCTTGGACCCGGGACAGGGGTTCTTCAACGAGCAGTACTTC.

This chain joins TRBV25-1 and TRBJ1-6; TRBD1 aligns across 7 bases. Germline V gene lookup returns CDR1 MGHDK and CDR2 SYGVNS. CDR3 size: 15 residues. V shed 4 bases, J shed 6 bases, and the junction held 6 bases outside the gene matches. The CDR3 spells CASSGNRGANSPLHF. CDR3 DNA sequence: TGTGCCAGCAGTGGAAACAGGGGAGCTAATTCACCCCTCCACTTT.

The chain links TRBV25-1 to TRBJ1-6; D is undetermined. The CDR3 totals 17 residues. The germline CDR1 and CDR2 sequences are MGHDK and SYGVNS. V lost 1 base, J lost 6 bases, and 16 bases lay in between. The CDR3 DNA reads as TGTGCCAGCAGTGAATCAAGGCAGAGTCCAACTAATTCACCCCTCCACTTT. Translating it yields CASSESRQSPTNSPLHF. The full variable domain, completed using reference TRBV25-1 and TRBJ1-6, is EADIYQTPRYLVIGTGKKITLECSQTMGHDKMYWYQQDPGMELHLIHYSYGVNSTEKGDLSSESTVSRIRTEHFPLTLESARPSHTSQYLCASSESRQSPTNSPLHFGNGTRLTVT.

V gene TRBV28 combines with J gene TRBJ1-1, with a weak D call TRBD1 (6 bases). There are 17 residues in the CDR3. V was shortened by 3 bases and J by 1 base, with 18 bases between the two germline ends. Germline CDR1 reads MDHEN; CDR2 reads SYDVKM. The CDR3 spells CASSLIMLGARNTEAFF. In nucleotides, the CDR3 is TGTGCCAGCAGTTTGATAATGCTGGGGGCGAGGAACACTGAAGCTTTCTTT. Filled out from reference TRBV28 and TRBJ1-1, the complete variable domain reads DVKVTQSSRYLVKRTGEKVFLECVQDMDHENMFWYRQDPGLGLRLIYFSYDVKMKEKGDIPEGYSVSREKKERFSLILESASTNQTSMYLCASSLIMLGARNTEAFFGQGTRLTVV.

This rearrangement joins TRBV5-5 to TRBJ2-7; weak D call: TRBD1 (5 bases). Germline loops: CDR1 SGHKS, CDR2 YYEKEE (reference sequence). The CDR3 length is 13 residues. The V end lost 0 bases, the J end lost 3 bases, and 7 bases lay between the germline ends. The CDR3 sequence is CASSLGTFYEQYF. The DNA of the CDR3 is TGTGCCAGCAGCTTGGGGACATTCTACGAGCAGTACTTC.

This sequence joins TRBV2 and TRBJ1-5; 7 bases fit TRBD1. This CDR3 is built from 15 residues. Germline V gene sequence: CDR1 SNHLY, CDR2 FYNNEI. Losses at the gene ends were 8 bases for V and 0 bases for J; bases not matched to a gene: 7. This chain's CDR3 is CASGTETHSNQPQHF. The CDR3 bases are TGTGCCAGCGGGACAGAGACACATAGCAATCAGCCCCAGCATTTT.

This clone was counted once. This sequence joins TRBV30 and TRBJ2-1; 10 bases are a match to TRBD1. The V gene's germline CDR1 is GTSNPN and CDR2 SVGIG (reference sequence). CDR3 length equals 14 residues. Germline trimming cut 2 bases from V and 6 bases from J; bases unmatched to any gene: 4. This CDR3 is CAWSIGTGVNEQFF. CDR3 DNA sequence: TGTGCCTGGAGTATTGGGACAGGGGTCAATGAGCAGTTCTTC.

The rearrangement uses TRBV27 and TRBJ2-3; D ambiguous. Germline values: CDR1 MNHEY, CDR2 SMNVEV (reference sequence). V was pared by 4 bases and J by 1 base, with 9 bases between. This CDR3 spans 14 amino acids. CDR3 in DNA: TGTGCCAGCAGTTGGGTATCGGGCACAGATACGCAGTATTTT. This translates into CASSWVSGTDTQYF.

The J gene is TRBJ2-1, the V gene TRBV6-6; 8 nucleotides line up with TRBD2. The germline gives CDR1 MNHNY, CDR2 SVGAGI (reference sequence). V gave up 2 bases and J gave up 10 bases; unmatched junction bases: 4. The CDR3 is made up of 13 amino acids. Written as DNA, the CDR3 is TGTGCCAGCAGTTACACCGGGAGGGGAGAGCAGTTCTTC. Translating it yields CASSYTGRGEQFF.

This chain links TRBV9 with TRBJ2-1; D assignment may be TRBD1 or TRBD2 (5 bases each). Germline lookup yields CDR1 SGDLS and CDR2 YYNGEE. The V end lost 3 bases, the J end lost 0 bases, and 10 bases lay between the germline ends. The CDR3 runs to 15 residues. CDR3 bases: TGTGCCAGCAGCGCAGGGAGAAGCTCCTACAATGAGCAGTTCTTC. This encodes CASSAGRSSYNEQFF.

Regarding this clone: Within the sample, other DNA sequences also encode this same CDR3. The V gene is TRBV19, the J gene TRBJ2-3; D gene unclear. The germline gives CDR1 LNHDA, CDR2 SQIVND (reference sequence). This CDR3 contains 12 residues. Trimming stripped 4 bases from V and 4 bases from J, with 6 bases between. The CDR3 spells CASSNRADTQYF. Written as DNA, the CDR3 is TGTGCCAGTAGTAATCGGGCAGATACGCAGTATTTT.

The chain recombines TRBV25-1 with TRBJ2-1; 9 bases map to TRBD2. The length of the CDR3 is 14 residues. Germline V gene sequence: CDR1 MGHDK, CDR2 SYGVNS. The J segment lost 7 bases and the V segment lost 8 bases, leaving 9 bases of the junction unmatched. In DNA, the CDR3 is TGTGCCAGCCAGGTAGCGGGAGTGGGGAATGAGCAGTTCTTC. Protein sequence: CASQVAGVGNEQFF.

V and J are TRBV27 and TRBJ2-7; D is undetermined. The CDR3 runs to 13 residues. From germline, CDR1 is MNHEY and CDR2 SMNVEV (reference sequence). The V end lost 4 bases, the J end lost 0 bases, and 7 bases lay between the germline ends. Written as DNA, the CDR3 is TGTGCCAGCAGTTCGAAGGGCTCCTACGAGCAGTACTTC. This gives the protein CASSSKGSYEQYF.

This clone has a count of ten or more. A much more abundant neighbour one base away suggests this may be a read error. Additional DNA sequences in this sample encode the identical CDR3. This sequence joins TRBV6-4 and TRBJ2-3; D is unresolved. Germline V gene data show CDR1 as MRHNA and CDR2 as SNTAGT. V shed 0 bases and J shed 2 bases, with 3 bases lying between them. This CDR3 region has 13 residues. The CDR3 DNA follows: TGTGCCAGCAGTGACTCGGCCACAGATACGCAGTATTTT. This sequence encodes CASSDSATDTQYF.

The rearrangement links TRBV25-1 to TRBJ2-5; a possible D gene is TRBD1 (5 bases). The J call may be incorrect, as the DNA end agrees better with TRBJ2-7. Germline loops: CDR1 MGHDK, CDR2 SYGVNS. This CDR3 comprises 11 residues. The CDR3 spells CASSQGYEQYF. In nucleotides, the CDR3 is TGTGCCAGCAGTCAGGGCTACGAGCAGTACTTC.

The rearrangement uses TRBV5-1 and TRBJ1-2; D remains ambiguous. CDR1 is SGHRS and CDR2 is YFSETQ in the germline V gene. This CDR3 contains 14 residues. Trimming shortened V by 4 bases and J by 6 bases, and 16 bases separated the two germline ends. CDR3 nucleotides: TGCGCCAGCAGCCCTAGACCTGAGACGGATGGCTACACCTTC. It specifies CASSPRPETDGYTF. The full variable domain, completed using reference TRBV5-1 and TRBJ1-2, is KAGVTQTPRYLIKTRGQQVTLSCSPISGHRSVSWYQQTPGQGLQFLFEYFSETQRNKGNFPGRFSGRQFSNSRSEMNVSTLELGDSALYLCASSPRPETDGYTFGSGTRLTVV.

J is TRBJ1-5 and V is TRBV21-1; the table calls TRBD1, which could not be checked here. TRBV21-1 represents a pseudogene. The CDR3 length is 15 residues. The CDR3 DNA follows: TGTGCCAGCAGCAAAGGGGGGCCCAGCAATCAGCCCCAGCATTTT. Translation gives CASSKGGPSNQPQHF.

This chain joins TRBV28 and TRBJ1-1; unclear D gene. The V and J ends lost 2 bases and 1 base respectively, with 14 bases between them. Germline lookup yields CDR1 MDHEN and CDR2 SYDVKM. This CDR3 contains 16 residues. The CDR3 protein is CASSLRFGEWNTEAFF. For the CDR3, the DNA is TGTGCCAGCAGTTTAAGGTTTGGGGAATGGAACACTGAAGCTTTCTTT.